This TCR beta chain was documented in a study of tumor-infiltrating lymphocytes in oesophageal squamous cell carcinoma. The V gene's germline CDR1 is LNHNV and CDR2 YYDKDF (reference sequence). The CDR3 is 14 amino acids. Germline trimming cut 4 bases from V and 5 bases from J; bases unmatched to any gene: 7. This clonotype was found a few times. MiXCR, applied by TCRdb to the PCR reads, yields one record per CDR3 protein. Here the sample spans about 3,700 distinct CDR3 sequences, 13% to 15% being singletons. This chain joins TRBV15 and TRBJ2-5; the match to TRBD1 covers 7 bases. Sequencing input: esophageal tumor tissue. This TCR was recovered from a male donor with esophageal squamous cell carcinoma. The CDR3 DNA is TGTGCCACCAGCACAGGGGGTGTTGTGGAGACCCAGTACTTC. This translates into CATSTGGVVETQYF.